This TCR beta chain was identified in a study of a mutant IDH1 vaccine in newly diagnosed glioma (dated by TCRdb to the early 2020s). A note on the overall study: Vaccination was initiated 4-6 weeks after radiotherapy alone, or concurrently with temozolomide cycles in the chemotherapy-containing groups. Peripheral blood samples were drawn at six visits, namely V03 (baseline), V05, V07, V10, V12 and V13. Prior to enrollment, patients had been given standard therapy consisting of radiotherapy alone, temozolomide alone, or radiochemotherapy with temozolomide, with the combination given to most patients. Visit V12 was the week-35 safety follow-up and visit V13 was the week-47 end of study. Of the roughly 34 treated patients, around 62% were male and around 40% were female, and a mean age of about 37 years was recorded. For exploratory analyses, fewer than 30 treated patients had longitudinal TCRB deep sequencing done wherever samples were available. What the research found in general, with its limitations: Availability determined which PBMC samples were chosen for TCRB deep sequencing. Immune responses induced by the vaccine were seen in roughly 92% of patients across multiple MHC alleles. No apparent relationship was observed between pseudoprogression and alterations in the top peripheral T cell clonotypes detected by TCRB sequencing. The authors stated that sample limitations prevented analyses of patient blood samples from being reproduced.

The label giving this sample's time point can be read as: week 35, safety follow-up. Each vaccine dose, consisting of 300 ug of a 20-mer mutant IDH1 peptide in Montanide, was administered subcutaneously with topical imiquimod. Patients received eight vaccinations in weeks 1, 3, 5, 7, 11, 15, 19 and 23, corresponding to visits V03 through V10. Newly diagnosed WHO grade 3 or 4 IDH1-mutant astrocytomas showing loss of nuclear ATRX were present in the donors. The samples were drawn from NOA16, a multicentre, single-arm, open-label phase I trial in Germany that tested a mutant IDH1 peptide vaccine in humans for the first time. Genomic DNA for TCRB sequencing was extracted from EDTA blood using the DNeasy Blood and Tissue Kit. Trimming takes 5 bases off V and 5 bases off J; junction bases not matched to a gene: 3. From a lookup of the germline V gene (reference sequence), CDR1 and CDR2 are LNHDA and SQIVND. There are 14 amino acids in the CDR3, from cysteine to phenylalanine inclusive. Left in the record is the CDR3 DNA by itself, 42 bases read in frame from the first base.

Points on this clone: Its antigen target is currently unknown. No quality values exist for individual bases; no much larger clone is one base distant.

The library was built by means of the immunoSEQ multiplex PCR assay. Following the manufacturer's protocol, the hsTCRB Kit was used to amplify rearranged TCR beta chain sequences. TCRB libraries were sequenced on an Illumina MiSeq. Per the original workflow: Demultiplexing, trimming and gene mapping were performed with the kit vendor's proprietary platform. TCRdb stores this immuneACCESS table with in-frame sequences only. Part of the clones is absent; in the studies checked, under half of the shortfall reflects unresolved V genes, and no reason is known for the rest. The DNA gave D and trimming, while V, J and clone size come from that table. For this sample there are around 32,000 clones; around three quarters appear just once. Clones ranked in the top ten supply about 9.3% of the sample.

The source was PBMCs, collected from a glioma patient whose treatment included an IDH1 peptide vaccine. The sequence was obtained from a woman in her twenties or thirties with glioma. Some clones in this sample may be carry-over from other donors' samples. The chain uses TRBV19 and TRBJ1-5; 10 bases in between match TRBD1. The CDR3 region reads CASSPGTGDQPQHF. The sequenced DNA: TGTGCCAGTAGTCCCGGGACAGGGGATCAGCCCCAGCATTTT.